Each of the 29 T cell receptor beta chains below was sequenced from the same sample in a study of blood T cells in healthy people across ages. A second PCR, run for roughly 7 to 11 cycles, used a sample-barcoded 5' primer plus a J-beta primer mix. One entry per CDR3 protein results from TCRdb running MiXCR on the 5' RACE reads. The sample shows around 990,000 distinct CDR3 sequences, around two fifths of them seen only once. The sample taken for sequencing was blood. The source of these receptors is a man younger than 35 in good health.

This clonotype was counted between two and nine times. The rearrangement uses TRBV9 and TRBJ2-3; TRBD2 agrees at 11 bases. Germline loops: CDR1 SGDLS, CDR2 YYNGEE. V dropped 7 bases and J dropped 1; count of bases not matched to a gene: 5. CDR3 length: 15 residues. The CDR3 nucleotides are TGTGCCAGCCAAAAGGGACTAGCGGGCACAGATACGCAGTATTTT. It encodes CASQKGLAGTDTQYF.

The chain uses TRBV7-6 and TRBJ1-3; D is uncertain. CDR1 SGHVS and CDR2 FNYEAQ come from the germline V gene. The V and J ends lost 1 base and 0 bases respectively, with 10 bases between them. The CDR3 has 16 amino acids. The CDR3, as DNA: TGTGCCAGCAGCTTAGACGGCACCTCCTCTGGAAACACCATATATTTT. It translates to CASSLDGTSSGNTIYF.

In its sample, this clonotype was seen a few times. J is TRBJ1-6 and V is TRBV5-1; the D is unclear. Germline-derived CDR1 and CDR2 are SGHRS and YFSETQ. V dropped 1 base and J dropped 7 bases, with 12 bases sitting between them. The CDR3 loop spans 15 amino acids. DNA of the CDR3: TGCGCCAGCAGCTTGACGACGGCAAAGAATTCACCCCTCCACTTT. It codes for CASSLTTAKNSPLHF.

This sequence joins TRBV13 and TRBJ2-7; TRBD1 might be the D (5 bases). The ends were cut back, 2 bases at V and 7 bases at J, with 12 bases in the middle. The V gene's germline CDR1 is PRHDT and CDR2 FYEKMQ (reference sequence). CDR3 length equals 13 residues. CDR3 amino acids: CASSLIGRDEQYF. As DNA, the CDR3 is TGTGCCAGCAGCTTAATCGGCAGGGATGAGCAGTACTTC.

This clonotype was picked up a small number of times. The chain joins TRBV5-5 to TRBJ2-1, with 7 bases fitting TRBD1. This CDR3 region has 15 residues. The J segment lost 8 bases and the V segment lost 3 bases, leaving 11 bases of the junction unmatched. Germline-derived CDR1 and CDR2 are SGHKS and YYEKEE (reference sequence). Here the CDR3 reads CASSSGTDNFDEQFF. DNA for the CDR3: TGTGCCAGCAGCTCAGGGACAGACAATTTTGATGAGCAGTTCTTC. Full variable domain (rest looked up from reference TRBV5-5 and TRBJ2-1): DAGVTQSPTHLIKTRGQQVTLRCSPISGHKSVSWYQQVLGQGPQFIFQYYEKEERGRGNFPDRFSARQFPNYSSELNVNALLLGDSALYLCASSSGTDNFDEQFFGPGTRLTVL.

This clonotype was seen a few times. The DNA for the CDR3 is TGCGCCAGCAGCCAAGACGGTGAGAGCTCCTACAATGAGCAGTTCTTC. Encoded protein: CASSQDGESSYNEQFF. This chain links TRBV4-3 with TRBJ2-1; no definite D call. CDR1 and CDR2 from the germline V gene are LGHNA and YSLEER. Trimming shortened V by 0 bases and J by 0 bases, and 9 bases separated the two germline ends. This CDR3 is 16 amino acids long.

This clonotype was seen a few times. This sequence joins TRBV20-1 and TRBJ2-3; D may match TRBD1 or TRBD2 (6 bases each). V lost 3 bases and J lost 2, with 21 bases in between. The CDR3 extends over 17 amino acids. Per the germline V gene, CDR1 is DFQATT and CDR2 is SNEGSKA (reference sequence). The chain's CDR3 is CSASGTLGGPITDTQYF. In nucleotides, the CDR3 is TGCAGTGCTAGCGGGACCCTTGGGGGGCCAATCACAGATACGCAGTATTTT.

The CDR3 DNA reads as TGTGCCAGCAGCTTAGAGTTAGTAGGGTCCGAGCAGTACTTC. Translating it yields CASSLELVGSEQYF. This chain uses TRBV7-9 with TRBJ2-7; D is unclear. The CDR3 covers 14 residues. Germline V gene sequence: CDR1 SEHNR, CDR2 FQNEAQ (reference sequence). V lost 1 base and J lost 6, with 13 bases in between.

The V and J genes are TRBV20-1 and TRBJ2-5; a possible D gene is TRBD2 (5 bases). CDR3 length: 14 residues. Trimming left V 0 bases short and J 3 bases short, with 11 bases between. Germline-derived CDR1 and CDR2 are DFQATT and SNEGSKA (reference sequence). CDR3 region: CSAREHRGKETQYF. The CDR3 nucleotides are TGCAGTGCTAGAGAGCACCGGGGTAAAGAGACCCAGTACTTC.

This clonotype has more than one count but fewer than ten. V and J are TRBV20-1 and TRBJ2-7, with D perhaps TRBD2 (5 bases). The DNA end favors TRBJ2-5, so the J call may be wrong. CDR1 is DFQATT, CDR2 SNEGSKA, per germline (reference sequence). The CDR3 contains 15 residues. In nucleotides, the CDR3 is TGCAGTGCTGTCACACCGGGAACCGAAGGGGAGACCCAGTACTTC. Translated, it gives CSAVTPGTEGETQYF.

This chain uses TRBV28 with TRBJ1-5; D might be TRBD1 (5 bases). V lost 6 bases and J lost 1, with 10 bases in between. Germline loops: CDR1 MDHEN, CDR2 SYDVKM. This CDR3 has 14 amino acids. CDR3 nucleotides: TGTGCCAGCAGGCCCGGGACCAGCAATCAGCCCCAGCATTTT. This sequence encodes CASRPGTSNQPQHF.

V and J are TRBV6-5 and TRBJ1-5; D perhaps matches TRBD1 (6 bases). The CDR3 sequence is 13 residues long. Germline V gives CDR1 MNHEY, CDR2 SVGAGI. V was shortened by 6 bases and J by 9 bases, with 15 bases between the two germline ends. The CDR3 DNA is TGTGCCAGCAGCTTGGACAGCCTCGGGCCCCAGCATTTT. This gives the protein CASSLDSLGPQHF.

This clonotype has more than one count but fewer than ten. CDR3 DNA sequence: TGCAGTGCTACGGGACTAGCGGGGAAATCCTACGAGCAGTACTTC. Its protein product is CSATGLAGKSYEQYF. This chain joins TRBV20-1 and TRBJ2-7; 13 nucleotides match TRBD2. Germline-derived CDR1 and CDR2 are DFQATT and SNEGSKA (reference sequence). The CDR3 length is 15 residues. The trim removed 4 bases at V and 1 base at J, leaving 4 bases unmatched.

This chain links TRBV29-1 with TRBJ1-1, with a weak D call TRBD1 (6 bases). The germline CDR1 and CDR2 sequences are SQVTM and ANQGSEA. CDR3 size: 14 residues. V shed 3 bases and J shed 0 bases, with 11 bases lying between them. Here the CDR3 DNA reads TGCAGCGTTGATACGACAGGTTTGAACACTGAAGCTTTCTTT. It specifies CSVDTTGLNTEAFF.

This clonotype was counted ten times or more. V is TRBV4-1 and J is TRBJ2-7; D is possibly TRBD1 (5 bases). Gene TRBJ2-5 matches the end of the DNA better, so the J call may be wrong. Germline V gene sequence: CDR1 MGHRA, CDR2 YSYEKL. This CDR3 is 15 amino acids long. CDR3 DNA: TGCGCCAGCAGCCAAGATCAGAACAGGATTGGGACCCAGTACTTC. Amino acid sequence: CASSQDQNRIGTQYF.

The V and J genes are TRBV6-6 and TRBJ2-1, with a possible D match to TRBD2 (6 bases). Germline loops: CDR1 MNHNY, CDR2 SVGAGI (reference sequence). CDR3 length: 14 amino acids. Deletions cut 0 bases from V and 6 bases from J, with 9 bases between. CDR3 in DNA: TGTGCCAGCAGTTACTCTGTCGGGGGCAATGAGCAGTTCTTC. Translation gives CASSYSVGGNEQFF.

This clonotype was seen a few times. This chain connects TRBV6-6 to TRBJ1-4; D perhaps matches TRBD1 (5 bases). The CDR3 totals 15 residues. CDR1 is MNHNY and CDR2 is SVGAGI in the germline V gene (reference sequence). Trimming cost V 2 bases and J 4 bases, with 11 bases left between them. CDR3 bases: TGTGCCAGCAGTTACATCACGGGACTTAATGAAAAACTGTTTTTT. Protein sequence: CASSYITGLNEKLFF.

This clonotype has ten or more counts. The chain combines TRBV20-1 with TRBJ2-7, with 13 bases that match TRBD2. CDR1 and CDR2 (germline): DFQATT, SNEGSKA (reference sequence). The V gene end was trimmed by 3 bases and the J gene end by 6 bases; junction bases not matched to a gene: 5. This CDR3 comprises 14 residues. CDR3 sequence reads: CSARPTSGGGEQYF. For the CDR3, the DNA is TGCAGTGCTAGGCCCACTAGCGGGGGGGGCGAGCAGTACTTC.

The rearrangement uses TRBV7-9 and TRBJ2-5, with D perhaps TRBD1 or TRBD2 (6 bases each). CDR3 length equals 15 residues. Trimming removed 2 bases from V and 1 base from J, with 11 bases in between. The germline V gene encodes CDR1 SEHNR and CDR2 FQNEAQ (reference sequence). The CDR3 protein is CASSLWGATQETQYF. For the CDR3, the DNA is TGTGCCAGCAGCTTATGGGGGGCTACCCAAGAGACCCAGTACTTC.

This clonotype appeared a few times. V gene TRBV6-6 combines with J gene TRBJ2-3, with 8 bases matching TRBD2. The CDR3 is 16 amino acids. Germline assignment: CDR1 MNHNY and CDR2 SVGAGI (reference sequence). Germline trimming cut 6 bases from V and 4 bases from J; bases unmatched to any gene: 12. The CDR3 region is CASSQEGLVSADTQYF. The DNA of the CDR3 is TGTGCCAGCAGCCAAGAGGGACTAGTTTCTGCAGATACGCAGTATTTT.

The J gene is TRBJ1-1, the V gene TRBV18; 7 positions agree with TRBD1. The CDR3 covers 14 residues. In germline, CDR1 is KGHSH, CDR2 LQKENI. With V trimmed by 4 bases and J by 3 bases, 5 bases remained unmatched. CDR3 coding DNA: TGTGCCAGCTCACGTACAGGGGATTACACTGAAGCTTTCTTT. Amino acids: CASSRTGDYTEAFF.

The chain employs TRBV20-1 and TRBJ2-5; TRBD1 matches at 9 bases. Near its end, the DNA agrees better with TRBJ2-7, so the J call may be wrong. Germline CDR1 DFQATT, CDR2 SNEGSKA (reference sequence). The CDR3 length is 13 residues. CDR3 amino acids: CSARTDRGYEQYF. DNA for the CDR3: TGCAGTGCTAGAACGGACAGGGGTTACGAGCAGTACTTC.

This sequence joins TRBV20-1 and TRBJ1-5; no clear D. Trimming removed 3 bases from V and 4 bases from J, with 13 bases in between. Germline-derived CDR1 and CDR2 are DFQATT and SNEGSKA (reference sequence). The CDR3 is 14 amino acids. The CDR3, as DNA: TGCAGTGCTAGTCAGATTCAGTTAAATCAGCCCCAGCATTTT. Its translation: CSASQIQLNQPQHF.

There are a few counts of this clonotype. V gene TRBV6-5 combines with J gene TRBJ1-2; D not certain. Germline CDR1 MNHEY, CDR2 SVGAGI. This CDR3 has 16 residues. The V end lost 2 bases, the J end lost 0 bases, and 13 bases lay between the germline ends. This CDR3 is CASSYLGGFANYGYTF. The CDR3 DNA reads TGTGCCAGCAGTTACCTTGGCGGATTCGCTAACTATGGCTACACCTTC.

A few counts support this clonotype. The chain combines TRBV20-1 with TRBJ2-1; TRBD1 or TRBD2 may be the D gene (5 bases each). The CDR3 is 15 amino acids. Germline values: CDR1 DFQATT, CDR2 SNEGSKA (reference sequence). V was cut by 5 bases and J by 1 base, with 15 bases left in between. The CDR3 nucleotides are TGCAGTGCTCCAAGCCGGGGCCATTCCTACAATGAGCAGTTCTTC. This codes for CSAPSRGHSYNEQFF.

The V gene is TRBV5-1, the J gene TRBJ2-3; D remains unclear. CDR1 SGHRS and CDR2 YFSETQ come from the germline V gene. The V end was cut by 3 bases, the J end by 0 bases, with 14 bases between. The CDR3 has 16 residues. DNA for the CDR3: TGCGCCAGCAGCTCCGCCCATCCAGCTAGCACAGATACGCAGTATTTT. Its translation: CASSSAHPASTDTQYF.

The chain uses TRBV7-3 and TRBJ2-3; weak D call: TRBD2 (6 bases). Germline V gene sequence: CDR1 SGHTA, CDR2 FQGTGA. The CDR3 totals 15 residues. The germline V and J ends were trimmed by 5 bases and 2 bases, with 14 bases remaining between them. CDR3 DNA: TGTGCCAGCAGCCAATCTAGCGTCAACACAGATACGCAGTATTTT. Residues: CASSQSSVNTDTQYF.

The V call is TRBV15, the J call TRBJ1-2; D gene ambiguous. V was cut by 3 bases and J by 1 base, with 6 bases left in between. The length of the CDR3 is 13 residues. The germline V gene encodes CDR1 LNHNV and CDR2 YYDKDF (reference sequence). Here the CDR3 DNA reads TGTGCCACCAGCAGCCGGGATAACTATGGCTACACCTTC. Amino acid sequence: CATSSRDNYGYTF. Full variable domain (rest looked up from reference TRBV15 and TRBJ1-2): DAMVIQNPRYQVTQFGKPVTLSCSQTLNHNVMYWYQQKSSQAPKLLFHYYDKDFNNEADTPDNFQSRRPNTSFCFLDIRSPGLGDTAMYLCATSSRDNYGYTFGSGTRLTVV.

The rearrangement links TRBV6-2 or TRBV6-3 to TRBJ1-5; D unclear. Per germline, CDR1 MNHEY and CDR2 SVGEGT. The CDR3 extends over 12 amino acids. Trimming cost V 2 bases and J 5 bases, with 4 bases left between them. The DNA of the CDR3 is TGTGCCAGCAGTTACCAGGATCAGCCCCAGCATTTT. Residues: CASSYQDQPQHF.